This T cell receptor beta chain was obtained from a study of TIL therapy for anti-PD-1-resistant metastatic lung cancer. About the study: Median tumor PD-L1 proportion score was about 5.9%.

The libraries were made with immunoSEQ v3. Here immunoSEQ multiplex PCR was the method, and the copy in TCRdb shows in-frame clones only, minus some. The sample holds 50,000 or so clones; 79% are singletons and the top ten take more than 4.5%. The time point is: pre-treatment sample, taken before nivolumab and TIL therapy. Enrollment ran from October 2017 to January 2020. Sequenced material: blood, taken at baseline. The sequence derives from a woman aged 30 to 85 with non-small cell lung cancer.

This chain's CDR3 is CASSPFLGQELYEQYF. Written as DNA, the CDR3 is TGTGCCAGCAGTCCTTTTTTAGGACAGGAGTTGTACGAGCAGTACTTC. This sequence joins TRBV28 and TRBJ2-7, with TRBD1 matching 7 bases. Losses at the gene ends were 5 bases for V and 4 bases for J; bases not matched to a gene: 14. Germline CDR1 MDHEN, CDR2 SYDVKM. The CDR3 extends over 16 amino acids.